This is a list of T cell receptor beta chains from one sample in a study of post-analysis software for immune sequencing data. Each CDR3 protein is one row after TCRdb ran MiXCR on the PCR reads. The profile covers 170,000 or so distinct CDR3 sequences, with around 30% appearing a single time and less than 1.6% taken by the ten largest. Specimen: blood. These receptors were taken from a girl aged 5-17 years with multiple sclerosis. CDR3s include the opening cysteine and the closing phenylalanine or tryptophan. D genes are given only for firm matches. Not every row has a clone size; where given, it reads once, few, many or a size class.

TRBV20-1,TRBJ2-3,TRBD2,.,TGCAGTGCTAGAGATCCCACTAGCGGGACTAGCACAGATACGCAGTATTTT,CSARDPTSGTSTDTQYF
TRBV27,TRBJ1-4,TRBD1,few,TGTGCCAGCAGTTTTAGAGGGACAGGGAGTGAAAAACTGTTTTTT,CASSFRGTGSEKLFF
TRBV20-1,TRBJ2-7,TRBD2,many,TGCAGTGCTAGACCGATAGCGGGAGCTACCCACTACGAGCAGTACTTC,CSARPIAGATHYEQYF
TRBV5-1,TRBJ2-2,TRBD2,.,TGCGCCAGCAGCTACGGGACTAAGGGCACCGGGGAGCTGTTTTTT,CASSYGTKGTGELFF
TRBV6-6,TRBJ1-2,TRBD1,.,TGTGCCAGCAGCCTGACAGGGGGCGACTATGGCTACACCTTC,CASSLTGGDYGYTF
TRBV7-3,TRBJ1-1,.,.,TGTGCCAGCAGCTCTCTCATGAACACTGAAGCTTTCTTT,CASSSLMNTEAFF
TRBV2,TRBJ1-2,.,many,TGTGCCAGCCGTGGGGCAGAGAGCTATGGCTACACCTTC,CASRGAESYGYTF
TRBV12-3/TRBV12-4,TRBJ1-1,.,few,TGTGCCAGCAGTTTAGCCCCTGGGGGCGGAACTGAAGCTTTCTTT,CASSLAPGGGTEAFF
TRBV6-2/TRBV6-3,TRBJ1-5,TRBD1,few,TGTGCCAGCAGCAGACCCGGGACAGGGGATTTTCAGCCCCAGCATTTT,CASSRPGTGDFQPQHF
TRBV4-1,TRBJ2-7,.,many,TGCGCCAGCAGCCAAGGAGGGGGATACCGTCGGGAGCAGTACTTC,CASSQGGGYRREQYF
TRBV20-1,TRBJ1-5,.,.,TGCAGTGCCAAGAACAGCAATCAGCCCCAGCATTTT,CSAKNSNQPQHF
TRBV7-9,TRBJ1-5,.,.,TGTGCCAGCAGCCCGGACCGCCAAGATCAGCCCCAGCATTTT,CASSPDRQDQPQHF
TRBV5-5,TRBJ2-1,TRBD2,many,TGTGCCAGCACCCTAGCGGGAGTAGTCTACAATGAGCAGTTCTTC,CASTLAGVVYNEQFF
TRBV7-3,TRBJ2-1,TRBD1,many,TGTGCCAGCAGCTCGAGTCGGGACAGGGGGAATGAGCAGTTCTTC,CASSSSRDRGNEQFF
TRBV15,TRBJ2-7,.,.,TGTGCCACCAGCAGAGATCGGCTGGATGGAGCCTACGAGCAGTACTTC,CATSRDRLDGAYEQYF
TRBV15,TRBJ1-2,.,many,TGTGCCACCAGCCCCATAGGGGAGATCTATGGCTACACCTTC,CATSPIGEIYGYTF
TRBV20-1,TRBJ1-2,TRBD1,many,TGCAGTGCTAGACGTGGACAGGATGGCTACACCTTC,CSARRGQDGYTF
TRBV29-1,TRBJ2-1,.,many,TGCAGCCTCGACGGTAGGGGAGGCCCTTTTTACAATGAGCAGTTCTTC,CSLDGRGGPFYNEQFF
TRBV20-1,TRBJ1-2,.,few,TGCAGTGCCGACGTTCTTTTGGGGAGCGGCTACACCTTC,CSADVLLGSGYTF
TRBV7-2,TRBJ1-5,.,many,TGTGCCAGCAGCTTAGCTGCGGGGCGGACCAATCAGCCCCAGCATTTT,CASSLAAGRTNQPQHF
TRBV20-1,TRBJ2-7,TRBD1,many,TGCAGTGCTAGGGACGGACAGGGGAGGTACGAGCAGTACTTC,CSARDGQGRYEQYF
TRBV20-1,TRBJ2-7,.,many,TGCAGTGTTCCGGGGTCTTCCTACGAGCAGTACTTC,CSVPGSSYEQYF
TRBV2,TRBJ2-1,TRBD2,once,TGTGCCAGCAGTGAATGGCTAGCGGGAGGGGAGTCCTACAATGAGCAGTTCTTC,CASSEWLAGGESYNEQFF
TRBV12-3/TRBV12-4,TRBJ2-7,.,few,TGTGCCAGCAGTTTTCATTCGGAGGGACACGTCGGCTACGAGCAGTACTTC,CASSFHSEGHVGYEQYF
TRBV6-1,TRBJ2-7,TRBD1,many,TGTGCCAGCAGTGACCTAGGGGGCACCAGCTCCTACGAGCAGTACTTC,CASSDLGGTSSYEQYF
TRBV6-2/TRBV6-3,TRBJ2-1,TRBD2,.,TGTGCCAGCAGCGTAGCGGGAGTCGGGGAGGAGCAGTTCTTC,CASSVAGVGEEQFF